These 12 T cell receptor beta chains came from one sample sequenced in a study of shared T cell receptors in the human thymus. The table came from immunoSEQ multiplex PCR; TCRdb's copy has only in-frame clones and leaves some out. The sample consists of hundreds of thousands of clones, 70% to 90% of them appearing once. These data also featured in a second study, about human thymus T cells.

The sequencing sample was made of thymocytes. Receptors were obtained from a girl in the first two years of life with a congenital heart defect.

This clone was detected only a few times. This chain links TRBV9 with TRBJ2-5, with D possibly TRBD1 on 5 matching bases. The CDR3 has 15 residues. CDR1 and CDR2 (germline): SGDLS, YYNGEE. Trimming removed 0 bases at V and 2 bases at J, with 11 bases between. DNA of the CDR3: TGTGCCAGCAGCGTAGGGCCCAGGGAACAAGAGACCCAGTACTTC. It specifies CASSVGPREQETQYF.

J is TRBJ2-7 and V is TRBV5-5, with D possibly being TRBD2 (6 bases). This CDR3 contains 14 residues. Trimming removed 1 base from V and 3 bases from J, with 11 bases in between. The germline V gene encodes CDR1 SGHKS and CDR2 YYEKEE (reference sequence). For the CDR3, the DNA is TGTGCCAGCAGCTTGCCGGGAGCTCTCTACGAGCAGTACTTC. Translation: CASSLPGALYEQYF.

The chain combines TRBV14 with TRBJ1-2, with D possibly being TRBD1 (5 bases). CDR3 length: 14 amino acids. V dropped 3 bases and J dropped 8 bases, with 16 bases sitting between them. Germline CDR1 SGHDN, CDR2 FVKESK. The DNA of the CDR3 is TGTGCCAGCAGCCAGGAACACGCGCGGGGGGGCTACACCTTC. It translates to CASSQEHARGGYTF.

The gene calls are TRBV5-6 and TRBJ1-2; D call uncertain. Trimming pared 0 bases from V and 3 bases from J, leaving 12 bases between. Germline V gene sequence: CDR1 SGHDT, CDR2 YYEEEE. The CDR3 covers 15 residues. The CDR3 region is CASSLGWYSYYGYTF. CDR3 bases: TGTGCCAGCAGCTTGGGATGGTACAGTTACTATGGCTACACCTTC.

The chain combines TRBV4-1 with TRBJ1-5; 12 bases align to TRBD1. J lost 0 bases, V lost 4 bases, and 7 bases had no gene match. The CDR3 covers 18 residues. Germline V gives CDR1 MGHRA, CDR2 YSYEKL. CDR3 sequence (DNA): TGCGCCAGCAGCCCGGGACAGGGGGCGAAGTATAGCAATCAGCCCCAGCATTTT. This encodes CASSPGQGAKYSNQPQHF.

The chain is built from TRBV27 and TRBJ2-1, with TRBD1 matching over 8 bases. Germline V lookup: CDR1 MNHEY, CDR2 SMNVEV (reference sequence). V shed 4 bases and J 5 bases; nucleotides not matched to a gene: 19. The CDR3 extends over 19 amino acids. CDR3 DNA sequence: TGTGCCAGCAGTTCGATAAACCGCACTCAGGGGGCGGAGGACAATGAGCAGTTCTTC. Amino acids: CASSSINRTQGAEDNEQFF.

The chain is built from TRBV5-1 and TRBJ2-3; TRBD1 matches at 8 bases. The CDR3 has 15 amino acids. V was pared by 5 bases and J by 0 bases, with 5 bases of the junction left unmatched. Germline loops: CDR1 SGHRS, CDR2 YFSETQ. The CDR3 sequence: CASSLTGASTDTQYF. CDR3 DNA: TGCGCCAGCAGTTTGACAGGGGCTAGCACAGATACGCAGTATTTT.

The chain joins TRBV5-1 to TRBJ1-2; D may be TRBD1 (6 bases). The germline V gene has CDR1 SGHRS and CDR2 YFSETQ. Trimming stripped 5 bases from V and 2 bases from J, with 19 bases between. The CDR3 runs 16 residues. The CDR3 reads CASRGTRDNENYGYTF. The CDR3 DNA reads as TGCGCCAGCAGGGGGACCAGGGACAATGAAAACTATGGCTACACCTTC.

This clone was picked up one time. V gene TRBV28 combines with J gene TRBJ1-1; D uncertain. V was pared by 3 bases and J by 1 base, with 12 bases between. The CDR3 covers 15 residues. Germline V gene data show CDR1 as MDHEN and CDR2 as SYDVKM. CDR3 nucleotides: TGTGCCAGCAGTTTCGGGTATAGCCGGAACACTGAAGCTTTCTTT. It encodes CASSFGYSRNTEAFF.

This sequence joins TRBV5-1 and TRBJ2-7, with a tentative D call TRBD1 (6 bases). This CDR3 comprises 12 residues. Germline V gives CDR1 SGHRS, CDR2 YFSETQ. V lost 5 bases to trimming and J lost 4 bases, with 10 bases between them. Here the CDR3 DNA reads TGCGCCAGCAGGAAACAGGGTTACGAGCAGTACTTC. This codes for CASRKQGYEQYF.

The chain recombines TRBV5-1 with TRBJ1-1, with D possibly being TRBD1 (5 bases). The CDR3 totals 14 residues. V was clipped by 0 bases and J by 4 bases, with 10 bases between them. The germline V gene encodes CDR1 SGHRS and CDR2 YFSETQ. The CDR3 region is CASSLDLGGTEAFF. The CDR3 bases are TGCGCCAGCAGCTTGGACCTCGGGGGCACTGAAGCTTTCTTT. Looking up the rest from reference TRBV5-1 and TRBJ1-1 gives the full variable domain: KAGVTQTPRYLIKTRGQQVTLSCSPISGHRSVSWYQQTPGQGLQFLFEYFSETQRNKGNFPGRFSGRQFSNSRSEMNVSTLELGDSALYLCASSLDLGGTEAFFGQGTRLTVV.

The CDR3 spells CASSQTSGSYEQYF. For the CDR3, the DNA is TGTGCCAGCAGCCAAACTAGCGGGTCCTACGAGCAGTACTTC. V gene TRBV5-6 combines with J gene TRBJ2-7; 9 bases agree with TRBD2. J was trimmed by 1 base and V by 4 bases; bases with no gene match: 3. CDR3 length equals 14 residues. Germline V CDR1 and CDR2: SGHDT, YYEEEE.